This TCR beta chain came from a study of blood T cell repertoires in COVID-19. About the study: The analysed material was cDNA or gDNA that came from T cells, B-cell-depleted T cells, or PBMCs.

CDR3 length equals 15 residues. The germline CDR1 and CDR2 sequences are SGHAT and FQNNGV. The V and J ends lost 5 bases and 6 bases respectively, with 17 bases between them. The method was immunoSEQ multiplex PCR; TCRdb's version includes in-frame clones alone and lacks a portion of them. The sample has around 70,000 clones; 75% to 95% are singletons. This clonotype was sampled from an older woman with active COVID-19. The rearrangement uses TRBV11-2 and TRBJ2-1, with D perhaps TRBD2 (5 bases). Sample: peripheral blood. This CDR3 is CASSIDRGSGNEQFF. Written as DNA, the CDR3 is TGTGCCAGCAGCATCGACCGGGGATCTGGCAATGAGCAGTTCTTC.